These 26 T cell receptor beta chains originate from one sample sequenced in a study of blood T cell repertoires in COVID-19. Sequencing used immunoSEQ multiplex PCR; TCRdb keeps in-frame clones, though not all of them. The sample has some 120,000 clones, roughly 80% seen once. Sequenced material: peripheral blood. The receptors derive from a man at least 80 years old with COVID-19, enrolled during active disease.

The gene calls are TRBV5-1 and TRBJ1-4; D remains unclear. Trimming removed 4 bases from V and 8 bases from J, with 15 bases in between. CDR3 length equals 14 residues. Germline-derived CDR1 and CDR2 are SGHRS and YFSETQ. CDR3 protein: CASSAVFGGEKLFF. In DNA form, the CDR3 reads TGCGCCAGCAGCGCCGTCTTTGGAGGAGAAAAACTGTTTTTT.

The chain combines TRBV15 with TRBJ2-5; 8 bases map to TRBD1. Germline CDR1 is LNHNV and CDR2 is YYDKDF (reference sequence). The length of the CDR3 is 15 residues. V was clipped by 0 bases and J by 3 bases; unmatched bases: 3. CDR3 DNA: TGTGCCACCAGCAGAGATCACAGGGGGGAAGAGACCCAGTACTTC. Translated, it gives CATSRDHRGEETQYF.

V usage is TRBV28 and J usage is TRBJ2-1, with 10 bases matching TRBD2. The J segment lost 7 bases and the V segment lost 1 base, leaving 7 bases of the junction unmatched. Germline V CDR1 and CDR2: MDHEN, SYDVKM. The length of the CDR3 is 16 residues. As DNA, the CDR3 is TGTGCCAGCAGTTTATACCTAGCGGGAGATCAGAATGAGCAGTTCTTC. It specifies CASSLYLAGDQNEQFF.

The J gene is TRBJ1-4, the V gene TRBV4-1; TRBD1 agrees at 7 bases. J was trimmed by 0 bases and V by 3 bases; bases with no gene match: 7. This CDR3 contains 17 residues. Germline V gene data show CDR1 as MGHRA and CDR2 as YSYEKL. The CDR3 loop is CASSHSGQLATNEKLFF. The CDR3 nucleotides read TGCGCCAGCAGCCACTCGGGACAGCTTGCAACTAATGAAAAACTGTTTTTT.

This clone was observed a handful of times. CDR3: CASSFTGYGYTF. As DNA, the CDR3 is TGTGCCAGCAGCTTCACCGGCTATGGCTACACCTTC. The chain joins TRBV13 to TRBJ1-2, with D hard to call. V lost 3 bases and J lost 4, with 6 bases in between. Germline V CDR1 and CDR2: PRHDT, FYEKMQ (reference sequence). The CDR3 contains 12 residues.

This clone was observed a handful of times. The rearrangement links TRBV11-3 to TRBJ2-1; no definite D call. In germline, CDR1 is SGHNT, CDR2 YENEEA. The CDR3 consists of 13 residues. The V end lost 3 bases, the J end lost 4 bases, and 7 bases lay between the germline ends. Written as DNA, the CDR3 is TGTGCCAGCAGCTTGAGTAAATACAATGAGCAGTTCTTC. Protein: CASSLSKYNEQFF.

The chain employs TRBV18 and TRBJ2-2; TRBD1 might be the D (5 bases). The germline gives CDR1 KGHSH, CDR2 LQKENI. This CDR3 contains 14 residues. Between the trimmed V and J ends, which lost 2 bases and 10 bases, there was a span of 14 bases. The CDR3 region is CASSPWQGLEELFF. In nucleotides, the CDR3 is TGTGCCAGCTCACCATGGCAGGGCCTCGAGGAGCTGTTTTTT.

This clone occurred a few times. This sequence joins TRBV11-3 and TRBJ2-2, with 7 bases that match TRBD2. Germline CDR1 reads SGHNT; CDR2 reads YENEEA. The CDR3 extends over 15 amino acids. Unmatched junction bases numbered 2, after V lost 4 bases and J lost 0 bases. In DNA, the CDR3 is TGTGCCAGCAGCTCGGGAGGAACGAACACCGGGGAGCTGTTTTTT. The encoded protein is CASSSGGTNTGELFF.

J is TRBJ2-3 and V is TRBV19; D is possibly TRBD1 (6 bases). V was clipped by 6 bases and J by 2 bases, with 18 bases between them. CDR1 is LNHDA, CDR2 SQIVND, per germline (reference sequence). The CDR3 totals 16 residues. The CDR3 region is CASRGARGVATDTQYF. As DNA, the CDR3 is TGTGCCAGTAGGGGGGCCCGGGGAGTCGCCACAGATACGCAGTATTTT.

CDR3 nucleotides: TGTGCCAGCAGACAGATCTCCGGGGACACCGGGGAGCTGTTTTTT. It codes for CASRQISGDTGELFF. The chain carries TRBV28 and TRBJ2-2, with TRBD2 as a possible D gene (5 bases). CDR3 length equals 15 residues. Germline CDR1 and CDR2: MDHEN and SYDVKM. Trimming removed 6 bases at V and 3 bases at J, with 14 bases between. Looking up the rest from reference TRBV28 and TRBJ2-2 gives the full variable domain: DVKVTQSSRYLVKRTGEKVFLECVQDMDHENMFWYRQDPGLGLRLIYFSYDVKMKEKGDIPEGYSVSREKKERFSLILESASTNQTSMYLCASRQISGDTGELFFGEGSRLTVL.

The chain uses TRBV21-1 and TRBJ2-7; whether TRBD2, the table's D call, matches the DNA was not checked. TRBV21-1 is given as a pseudogene. The CDR3 is 16 amino acids. The DNA of the CDR3 is TGTGCCAGCAGCAAATTTGAGCGGGAGAGCTCCTACGAGCAGTACTTC. The encoded protein is CASSKFERESSYEQYF.

CDR3 nucleotide sequence: TGCGCCAGCAGGACCGGACAGGGGAACGAGCAGTACTTC. It is translated as CASRTGQGNEQYF. The chain combines TRBV5-1 with TRBJ2-7; 9 bases are shared with TRBD1. CDR1 and CDR2 (germline): SGHRS, YFSETQ. The CDR3 is made up of 13 amino acids. The V gene end was trimmed by 5 bases and the J gene end by 5 bases; junction bases not matched to a gene: 5. The full variable domain, completed using reference TRBV5-1 and TRBJ2-7, is KAGVTQTPRYLIKTRGQQVTLSCSPISGHRSVSWYQQTPGQGLQFLFEYFSETQRNKGNFPGRFSGRQFSNSRSEMNVSTLELGDSALYLCASRTGQGNEQYFGPGTRLTVT.

This rearrangement joins TRBV15 to TRBJ1-4; 7 positions agree with TRBD1. Germline V gives CDR1 LNHNV, CDR2 YYDKDF (reference sequence). This CDR3 is 17 amino acids long. V was clipped by 1 base and J by 5 bases; unmatched bases: 10. CDR3 bases: TGTGCCACCAGCAGAGGTTTACCGGGACAGTTAAATGAAAAACTGTTTTTT. Protein sequence: CATSRGLPGQLNEKLFF.

The rearrangement joins TRBV19 to TRBJ2-1, with D tentatively TRBD2 (6 bases). The CDR3 sequence is 14 residues long. Trimming stripped 4 bases from V and 4 bases from J, with 11 bases between. Germline CDR1 is LNHDA and CDR2 is SQIVND (reference sequence). The CDR3: CASSTGTEYNEQFF. The CDR3 DNA follows: TGTGCCAGTAGTACCGGGACTGAGTACAATGAGCAGTTCTTC.

DNA of the CDR3: TGTGCCAGCTCACCACAGGCCAGGGTAGAAAATTCACCCCTCCACTTT. Amino acid sequence: CASSPQARVENSPLHF. The V call is TRBV18, the J call TRBJ1-6, with D perhaps matching TRBD1 (5 bases). CDR3 length: 16 residues. Trimming cost V 1 base and J 7 bases, with 14 bases left between them. Germline CDR1 is KGHSH and CDR2 is LQKENI.

This clone came up a few times. The rearrangement uses TRBV6-5 and TRBJ2-5; D call uncertain. Germline CDR1 reads MNHEY; CDR2 reads SVGAGI. This CDR3 spans 13 amino acids. The ends were cut back, 7 bases at V and 1 base at J, with 10 bases in the middle. CDR3 sequence: CASNPVIQETQYF. Written as DNA, the CDR3 is TGTGCCAGCAACCCGGTGATCCAAGAGACCCAGTACTTC.

The V gene is TRBV11-2, the J gene TRBJ1-6, with TRBD1 as a possible D gene (5 bases). There are 12 residues in the CDR3. Germline-derived CDR1 and CDR2 are SGHAT and FQNNGV. Between the trimmed V and J ends, which lost 0 bases and 12 bases, there was a span of 6 bases. The CDR3 bases are TGTGCCAGCAGCTTAGAGGGGGGACCCCTCCACTTT. This sequence encodes CASSLEGGPLHF. Combining the CDR3 with reference TRBV11-2 and TRBJ1-6 gives the whole variable domain EAGVAQSPRYKIIEKRQSVAFWCNPISGHATLYWYQQILGQGPKLLIQFQNNGVVDDSQLPKDRFSAERLKGVDSTLKIQPAKLEDSAVYLCASSLEGGPLHFGNGTRLTVT.

The chain joins TRBV4-3 to TRBJ2-7, with TRBD2 identical over 11 bases. Unmatched junction bases numbered 9, after V lost 0 bases and J lost 2 bases. In germline, CDR1 is LGHNA, CDR2 YSLEER. This CDR3 has 18 residues. The CDR3 is CASSQEPVIAGGTYEQYF. The DNA for the CDR3 is TGCGCCAGCAGCCAAGAACCTGTGATAGCGGGAGGGACCTACGAGCAGTACTTC.

DNA of the CDR3: TGTGCCAGCAGTGAAGGGATGGGGAGAGGGGGCTACGAGCAGTACTTC. It specifies CASSEGMGRGGYEQYF. The V call is TRBV6-1, the J call TRBJ2-7; D perhaps matches TRBD1 (6 bases). V was clipped by 1 base and J by 3 bases, with 16 bases between them. Germline CDR1 reads MNHNS; CDR2 reads SASEGT. There are 16 residues in the CDR3.

The V and J genes are TRBV6-5 and TRBJ2-3; 10 bases agree with TRBD2. Germline lookup yields CDR1 MNHEY and CDR2 SVGAGI. After removal of 2 bases from V and 6 bases from J, the junction contained 5 bases not matched to a gene. The CDR3 has 15 amino acids. CDR3 residues: CASSYAAGGRDTQYF. CDR3 nucleotides: TGTGCCAGCAGTTACGCAGCGGGAGGGCGGGATACGCAGTATTTT.

This clone was seen more than once but under ten times. The chain is built from TRBV3-1 (or the pseudogene TRBV3-2) and TRBJ2-1, with D possibly matching TRBD2 (6 bases). The V end lost 6 bases, the J end lost 6 bases, and 15 bases lay between the germline ends. CDR1 and CDR2 (germline): LGHDT, YNNKEL (reference sequence). The CDR3 extends over 14 amino acids. In nucleotides, the CDR3 is TGTGCCAGCAGAATTACGGGGGAATCCAATGAGCAGTTCTTC. This codes for CASRITGESNEQFF.

This clone appeared a single time. The CDR3 DNA reads TGTGCCAGCAGCCCGACAGCCAGCTCTGGAAACACCATATATTTT. Protein product: CASSPTASSGNTIYF. The V call is TRBV3-1 (or the pseudogene TRBV3-2), the J call TRBJ1-3; a possible D gene is TRBD1 (5 bases). CDR1 and CDR2 from the germline V gene are LGHDT and YNNKEL (reference sequence). This CDR3 is built from 15 residues. V shed 4 bases and J shed 0 bases, with 10 bases lying between them.

A few counts support this clone. V is TRBV12-3 or TRBV12-4 and J is TRBJ2-2; weak D call: TRBD2 (5 bases). The V end was cut by 7 bases, the J end by 4 bases, with 10 bases between. This CDR3 is 13 amino acids long. CDR3 protein: CASKAEFTGELFF. The CDR3 bases are TGTGCCAGCAAAGCGGAGTTCACCGGGGAGCTGTTTTTT.

The J gene is TRBJ2-7, the V gene TRBV28; a possible D gene is TRBD2 (5 bases). V was cut by 1 base and J by 2 bases, with 15 bases left in between. The germline V gene encodes CDR1 MDHEN and CDR2 SYDVKM. CDR3 size: 16 residues. In DNA form, the CDR3 reads TGTGCCAGCAGTTTATCCCTGGTCGGGGAAACCTACGAGCAGTACTTC. As protein: CASSLSLVGETYEQYF.

Written as DNA, the CDR3 is TGTGCCAGCAGTACCGGGGACAGCTATGGCTACACCTTC. Protein sequence: CASSTGDSYGYTF. The chain recombines TRBV28 with TRBJ1-2; TRBD1 aligns across 7 bases. V dropped 5 bases and J dropped 4; count of bases not matched to a gene: 4. The CDR3 is made up of 13 amino acids. Germline CDR1 is MDHEN and CDR2 is SYDVKM.

The chain has TRBV9 and TRBJ1-2; D not resolved. V was clipped by 5 bases and J by 8 bases, with 10 bases between them. From germline, CDR1 is SGDLS and CDR2 YYNGEE. CDR3 length: 11 residues. CDR3 region: CASRDSSGYTF. The CDR3, as DNA: TGTGCCAGCAGGGACTCGTCGGGCTACACCTTC.